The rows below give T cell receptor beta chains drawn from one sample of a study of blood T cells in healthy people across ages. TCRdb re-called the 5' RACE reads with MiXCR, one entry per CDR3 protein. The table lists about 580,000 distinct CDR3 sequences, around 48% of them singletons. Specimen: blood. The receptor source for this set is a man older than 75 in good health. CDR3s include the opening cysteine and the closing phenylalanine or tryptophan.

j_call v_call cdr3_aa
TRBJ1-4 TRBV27 CASSLLWKGAATNEKLFF
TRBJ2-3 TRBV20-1 CSARRDSYTDTQYF
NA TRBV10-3 CAIRDTNRAEQYF
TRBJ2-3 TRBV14 CASSHQHTQYF
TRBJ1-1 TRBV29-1 CSVAFRGGNTEAFF
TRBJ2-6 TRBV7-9 CASSPYRGRNSGANVLTF
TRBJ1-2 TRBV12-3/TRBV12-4 CASRDTGGWSYGYTF
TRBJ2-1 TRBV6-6 CASSYGAGKENEQFF
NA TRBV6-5 CGSSYVGYEQYF
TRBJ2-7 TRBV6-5 CANSETGAGRYEQYF
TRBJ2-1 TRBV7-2 CASSPGLAGGKQFF
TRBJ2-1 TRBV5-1 CASTESSGSSNEQFF
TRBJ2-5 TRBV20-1 CSAYLAGGHFQETQYF
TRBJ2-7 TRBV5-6 CASSLGDSAYEQYF
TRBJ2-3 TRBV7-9 CASSLAGGPGTDTQYF
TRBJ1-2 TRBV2 CASNLGTEGGYTF
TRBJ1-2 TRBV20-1 CSASQGTPYGYTF
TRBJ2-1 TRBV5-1 CASSVPGTYHNEQFF
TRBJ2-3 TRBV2 CASSDREGGTDTQYF
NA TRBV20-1 CSARALPKAGVEYEQYF
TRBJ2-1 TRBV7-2 CASSYWQGGVEQFF
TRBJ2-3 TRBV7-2 CASSFGPNTQYF
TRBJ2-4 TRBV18 CASSGLGQLKNIQYF
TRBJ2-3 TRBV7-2 CASSLDPPSTDTQYF
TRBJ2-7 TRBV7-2 CASSPQGTVSYEQYF
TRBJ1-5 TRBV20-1 CSAGPGYSNQPQHF
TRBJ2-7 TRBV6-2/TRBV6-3 CASRDGGVYEQYF
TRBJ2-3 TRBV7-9 CASSFQLTGSTDTQYF
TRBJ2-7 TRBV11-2 CASSLGAGPYEQYF
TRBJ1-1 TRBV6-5 CASNPGGGSAEAFF
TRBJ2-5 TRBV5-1 CASGRQGSQETQYF
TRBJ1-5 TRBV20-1 CSAGKDIYQPQHF
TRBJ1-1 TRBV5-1 CASSLRDSNTEAFF
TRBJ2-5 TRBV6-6 CASSDKEGWETQYF
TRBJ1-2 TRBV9 CASSVDPEGYGYTF
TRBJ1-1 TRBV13 CASSLRGGRVTEAFF
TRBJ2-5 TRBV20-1 CSARSPSGKAGTQYF
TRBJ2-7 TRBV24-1 CATSDRDIYEQYF
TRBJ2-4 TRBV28 CASSMTSGRLAKNIQYF
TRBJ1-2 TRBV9 CASSTRQGYGYTF
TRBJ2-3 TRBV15 CATSRLGQVLISDTQYF
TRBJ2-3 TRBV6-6 CASSYGGEFRTDTQYF
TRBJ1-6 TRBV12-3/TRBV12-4 CASSKTTGTYNSPLHF
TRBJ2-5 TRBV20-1 CSGGTSQETQYF
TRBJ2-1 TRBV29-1 CSVAQPYNEQFF
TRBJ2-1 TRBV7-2 CASSWGPGPFLFF
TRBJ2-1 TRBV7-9 CASSFGSGSYNEQFF
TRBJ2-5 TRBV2 CASNTEKTQYF